This TCR beta chain was observed in a study of cytotoxic CD8 clonotypes in ibrutinib-treated CLL. Study-level results: Sample timing was unmatched between remission and later-progressing patients; lymph nodes unstudied.

Trimming removed 9 bases at V and 0 bases at J, with 14 bases between. CDR1 is SGHAT and CDR2 is FQNNGV in the germline V gene. The CDR3 has 14 amino acids. Turning to this clone: What it binds is unknown.

Assay: immunoSEQ multiplex PCR; the TCRdb copy retains only in-frame clones and omits some. The sample lists some 290,000 clones; more than 65% were seen once. The clonotype comes from a human donor with chronic lymphocytic leukemia. This material consisted of PBMCs, taken before ibrutinib treatment. The V call is TRBV11-2, the J call TRBJ1-2, with D perhaps TRBD1 (6 bases). CDR3 in DNA: TGTGCCAGTGGGGGGCAGGGAGCTAACTATGGCTACACCTTC. Its protein product is CASGGQGANYGYTF.